This T cell receptor (beta chain) was retrieved from a study of shared clonotypes between healthy human individuals. Study at large: The plates for each donor numbered three CD4 naive, three CD4 memory, two CD8 naive and one CD8 memory.

The CDR3 runs 14 residues. V lost 3 bases and J lost 2, with 11 bases in between. CDR1 is MDHEN, CDR2 SYDVKM, per germline. It was across several immunoSEQ plates that each subset's genomic DNA was evenly split. The data were produced by immunoSEQ multiplex PCR, yet TCRdb's version contains in-frame clones alone and is incomplete. This sample has some 2,000,000 clones, with about 95% found just once. A remark on this clone: What it binds is unknown.

CD45RO-negative, CCR7-positively selected cells formed the naive CD8 fraction, excluding terminally differentiated effector memory CD45RA+ cells. The study's findings and limits: Rarefaction curves obtained for sorted subsets showed sequencing incomplete despite large depth. In contrast to clonotypes shared by all four donors, non-shared clonotypes had lower generation probabilities.

The chain uses TRBV28 and TRBJ2-7; maybe TRBD2 (5 bases). The clonotype originates from a man between 18 and 29 years old in good health. Sequencing was carried out using naive CD8+ T cells sorted from blood. The CDR3 DNA follows: TGTGCCAGCAGTTTTGGACTTTTGACCTACGAGCAGTACTTC. This encodes CASSFGLLTYEQYF.